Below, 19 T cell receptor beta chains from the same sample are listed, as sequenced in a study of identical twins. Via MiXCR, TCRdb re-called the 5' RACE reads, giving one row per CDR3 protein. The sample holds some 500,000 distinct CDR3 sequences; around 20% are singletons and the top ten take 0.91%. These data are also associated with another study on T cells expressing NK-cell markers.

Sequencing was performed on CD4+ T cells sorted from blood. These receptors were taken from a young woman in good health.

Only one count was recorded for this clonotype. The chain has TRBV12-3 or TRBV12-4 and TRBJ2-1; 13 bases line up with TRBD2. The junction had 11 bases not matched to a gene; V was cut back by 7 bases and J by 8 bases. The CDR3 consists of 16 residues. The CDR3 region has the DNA TGTGCCAGCATCGAGACTAGCGGGAGGTGCCTCGATGAGCAGTTCTTC. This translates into CASIETSGRCLDEQFF.

Here the CDR3 reads CASSFLKTARGDTQYF. As DNA, the CDR3 is TGTGCCAGCAGTTTTCTAAAGACAGCAAGGGGGGATACGCAGTATTTT. V and J are TRBV27 and TRBJ2-3; weak D call: TRBD1 (6 bases). This CDR3 is built from 16 residues. From germline, CDR1 is MNHEY and CDR2 SMNVEV (reference sequence). With 3 bases removed from V and 6 bases from J, the gap between germline ends came to 19 bases.

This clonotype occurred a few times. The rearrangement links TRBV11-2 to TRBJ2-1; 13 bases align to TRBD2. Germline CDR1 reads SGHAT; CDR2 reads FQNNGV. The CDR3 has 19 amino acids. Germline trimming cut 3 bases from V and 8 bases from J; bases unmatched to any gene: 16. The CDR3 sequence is CASSFVRLAGGGELHEQFF. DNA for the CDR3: TGTGCCAGCAGCTTTGTTCGACTAGCGGGAGGTGGTGAGTTGCATGAGCAGTTCTTC.

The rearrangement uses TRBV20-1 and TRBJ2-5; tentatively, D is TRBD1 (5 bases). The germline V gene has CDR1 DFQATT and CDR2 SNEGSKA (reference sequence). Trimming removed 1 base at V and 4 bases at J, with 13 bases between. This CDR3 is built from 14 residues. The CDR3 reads CSARGGISAETQYF. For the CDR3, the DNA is TGCAGTGCTAGAGGGGGCATCTCCGCAGAGACCCAGTACTTC.

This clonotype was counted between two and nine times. The CDR3 protein is CASSLGGHYGYTF. In DNA, the CDR3 is TGTGCCAGCAGCCTGGGAGGACACTATGGCTACACCTTC. This rearrangement joins TRBV3-1 to TRBJ1-2; no definite D call. CDR3 length equals 13 residues. From germline, CDR1 is LGHDT and CDR2 YNNKEL (reference sequence). V was clipped by 4 bases and J by 3 bases, with 9 bases between them.

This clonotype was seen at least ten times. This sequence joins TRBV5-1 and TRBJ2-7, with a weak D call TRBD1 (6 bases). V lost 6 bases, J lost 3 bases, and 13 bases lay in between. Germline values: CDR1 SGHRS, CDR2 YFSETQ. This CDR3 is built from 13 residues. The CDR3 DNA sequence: TGCGCCAGCACCTGGCAGGGGAGCTACGAGCAGTACTTC. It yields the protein CASTWQGSYEQYF.

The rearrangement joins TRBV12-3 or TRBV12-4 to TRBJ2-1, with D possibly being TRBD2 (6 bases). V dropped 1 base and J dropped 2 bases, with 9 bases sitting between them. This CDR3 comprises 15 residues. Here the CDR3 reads CASSLGGVTYNEQFF. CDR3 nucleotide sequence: TGTGCCAGCAGTTTAGGGGGGGTGACCTACAATGAGCAGTTCTTC.

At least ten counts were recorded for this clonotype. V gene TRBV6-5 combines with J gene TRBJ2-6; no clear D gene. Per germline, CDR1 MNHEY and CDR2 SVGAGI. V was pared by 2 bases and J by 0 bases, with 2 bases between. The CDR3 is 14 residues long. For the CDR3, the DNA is TGTGCCAGCAGTTACAGCTCTGGGGCCAACGTCCTGACTTTC. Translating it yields CASSYSSGANVLTF.

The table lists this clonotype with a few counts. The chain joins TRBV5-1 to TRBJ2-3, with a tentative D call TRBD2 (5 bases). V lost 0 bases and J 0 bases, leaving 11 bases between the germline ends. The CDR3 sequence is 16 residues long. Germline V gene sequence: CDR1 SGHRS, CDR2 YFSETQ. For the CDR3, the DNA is TGCGCCAGCAGCTTGGATCGCAGGACTAGCACAGATACGCAGTATTTT. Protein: CASSLDRRTSTDTQYF.

In DNA form, the CDR3 reads TGTGCCAGCAGCCAAGTAATGCAGTCTAAAGCTTTCTTT. It translates to CASSQVMQSKAFF. V gene TRBV14 combines with J gene TRBJ1-1; the D is unclear. V was cut by 1 base and J by 9 bases, with 12 bases left in between. Germline V gives CDR1 SGHDN, CDR2 FVKESK. The CDR3 has 13 residues.

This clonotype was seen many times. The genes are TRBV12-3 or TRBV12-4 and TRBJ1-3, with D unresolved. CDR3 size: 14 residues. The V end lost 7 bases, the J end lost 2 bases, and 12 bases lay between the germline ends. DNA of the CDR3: TGTGCCAGCACCCTCAGAAGGGCTGGAAACACCATATATTTT. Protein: CASTLRRAGNTIYF.

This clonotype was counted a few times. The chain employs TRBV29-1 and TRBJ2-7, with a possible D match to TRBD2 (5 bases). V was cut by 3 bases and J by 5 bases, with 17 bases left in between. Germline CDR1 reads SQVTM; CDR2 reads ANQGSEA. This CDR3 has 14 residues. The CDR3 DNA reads TGCAGCGTTGAGGCCCTACCCACGGGAAACGAGCAGTACTTC. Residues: CSVEALPTGNEQYF.

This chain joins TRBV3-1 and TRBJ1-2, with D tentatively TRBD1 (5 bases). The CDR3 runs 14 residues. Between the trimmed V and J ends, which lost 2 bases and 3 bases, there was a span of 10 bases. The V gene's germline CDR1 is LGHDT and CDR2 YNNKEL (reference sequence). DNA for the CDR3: TGTGCCAGCAGCCAACGGGGGGGTGACTATGGCTACACCTTC. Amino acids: CASSQRGGDYGYTF.

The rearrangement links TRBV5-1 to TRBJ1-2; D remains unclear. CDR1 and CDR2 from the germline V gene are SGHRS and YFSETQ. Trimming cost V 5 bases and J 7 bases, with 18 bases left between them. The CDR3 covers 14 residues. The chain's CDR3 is CASSNEGGQAGYTF. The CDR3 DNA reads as TGCGCCAGCAGTAACGAAGGTGGGCAGGCTGGCTACACCTTC. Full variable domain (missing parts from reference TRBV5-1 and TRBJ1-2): KAGVTQTPRYLIKTRGQQVTLSCSPISGHRSVSWYQQTPGQGLQFLFEYFSETQRNKGNFPGRFSGRQFSNSRSEMNVSTLELGDSALYLCASSNEGGQAGYTFGSGTRLTVV.

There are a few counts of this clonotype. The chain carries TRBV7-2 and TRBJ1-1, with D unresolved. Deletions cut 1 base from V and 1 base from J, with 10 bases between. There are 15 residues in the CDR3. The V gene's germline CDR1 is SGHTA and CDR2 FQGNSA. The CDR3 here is CASSLVRASNTEAFF. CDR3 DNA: TGTGCCAGCAGCTTAGTTCGTGCATCGAACACTGAAGCTTTCTTT.

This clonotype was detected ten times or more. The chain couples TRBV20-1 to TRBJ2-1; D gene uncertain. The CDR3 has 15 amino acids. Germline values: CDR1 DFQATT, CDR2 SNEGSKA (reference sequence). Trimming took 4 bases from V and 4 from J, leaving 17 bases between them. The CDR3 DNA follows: TGCAGTGCTAACCGCCCGGATGGGCGGTACAATGAGCAGTTCTTC. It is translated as CSANRPDGRYNEQFF.

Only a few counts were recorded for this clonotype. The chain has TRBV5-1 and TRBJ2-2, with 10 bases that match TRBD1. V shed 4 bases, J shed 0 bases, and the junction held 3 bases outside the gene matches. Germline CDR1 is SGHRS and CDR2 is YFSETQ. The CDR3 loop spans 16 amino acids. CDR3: CASSQTGGANTGELFF. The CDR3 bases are TGCGCCAGCAGCCAGACAGGGGGCGCGAACACCGGGGAGCTGTTTTTT.

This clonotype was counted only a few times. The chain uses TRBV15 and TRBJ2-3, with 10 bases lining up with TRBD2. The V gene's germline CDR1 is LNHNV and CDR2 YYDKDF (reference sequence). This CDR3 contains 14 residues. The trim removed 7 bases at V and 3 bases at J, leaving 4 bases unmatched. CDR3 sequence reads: CATKVAGGTDTQYF. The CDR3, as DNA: TGTGCCACCAAAGTAGCGGGGGGTACAGATACGCAGTATTTT.

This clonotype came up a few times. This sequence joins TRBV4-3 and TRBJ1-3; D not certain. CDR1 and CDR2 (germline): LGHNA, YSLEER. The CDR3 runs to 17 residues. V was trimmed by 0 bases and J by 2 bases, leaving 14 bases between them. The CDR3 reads CASSQDYSIYAGNTIYF. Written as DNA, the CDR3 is TGCGCCAGCAGCCAAGATTATTCAATATACGCTGGAAACACCATATATTTT.